The next 27 T cell receptor beta chains were all read from a single sample in a study of shared clonotypes between healthy human individuals. Profiled with immunoSEQ multiplex PCR; TCRdb holds only in-frame clones, not every one. The data show approximately 500,000 clones, nearly 80% seen once. Sequenced material: PBMCs. These receptors all come from a woman aged 40 to 50 in good health. Some clones in this sample may be carry-over from other donors' samples.

This clone has more than one count but fewer than ten. The rearrangement links TRBV6-4 to TRBJ2-3; possible D gene TRBD2, 5 bases. CDR3 length: 14 residues. Per the germline V gene, CDR1 is MRHNA and CDR2 is SNTAGT. The V and J ends lost 2 bases and 6 bases respectively, with 12 bases between them. CDR3 in amino acids: CASSDGQPGDTQYF. The CDR3 DNA reads as TGTGCCAGCAGTGACGGGCAGCCGGGGGATACGCAGTATTTT.

This clone was recorded a few times. The chain has TRBV18 and TRBJ2-1; 7 positions match TRBD2. V was pared by 3 bases and J by 6 bases, with 8 bases of the junction left unmatched. The germline V gene has CDR1 KGHSH and CDR2 LQKENI. The CDR3 spans 15 residues. The CDR3: CASSPLGGRFNEQFF. Written as DNA, the CDR3 is TGTGCCAGCTCACCGCTGGGCGGGAGATTCAATGAGCAGTTCTTC.

The rearrangement links TRBV7-9 to TRBJ2-5; 8 bases map to TRBD2. This CDR3 has 18 residues. Per the germline V gene, CDR1 is SEHNR and CDR2 is FQNEAQ (reference sequence). The J segment lost 9 bases and the V segment lost 3 bases, leaving 21 bases of the junction unmatched. CDR3 coding DNA: TGTGCCAGCAGCTTCCCTGGGGTAGCGGGGCCAATTGGGGGGGCCCAGTACTTC. Its translation: CASSFPGVAGPIGGAQYF.

This clone showed up just once. V usage is TRBV27 and J usage is TRBJ2-5, with D uncertain. The better agreement between TRBJ2-7 and the DNA end casts doubt on the J call. From germline, CDR1 is MNHEY and CDR2 SMNVEV (reference sequence). This CDR3 spans 14 amino acids. CDR3 sequence reads: CASSLSWHTYEQYF. Written as DNA, the CDR3 is TGTGCCAGCAGTTTATCGTGGCATACCTACGAGCAGTACTTC.

This chain joins TRBV28 and TRBJ2-2; D possibly corresponds to TRBD2 (5 bases). With 8 bases removed from V and 6 bases from J, the gap between germline ends came to 22 bases. The CDR3 has 16 residues. CDR1 is MDHEN and CDR2 is SYDVKM in the germline V gene. Written as DNA, the CDR3 is TGTGCCAGCCAAGGCGGAGGCCCAGATTCCCCCGGGGAGCTGTTTTTT. The encoded protein is CASQGGGPDSPGELFF. The variable domain in full, with the rest retrieved from reference TRBV28 and TRBJ2-2, is DVKVTQSSRYLVKRTGEKVFLECVQDMDHENMFWYRQDPGLGLRLIYFSYDVKMKEKGDIPEGYSVSREKKERFSLILESASTNQTSMYLCASQGGGPDSPGELFFGEGSRLTVL.

V and J are TRBV7-9 and TRBJ2-3, with 9 bases matching TRBD2. This CDR3 region has 18 residues. The ends lost 6 bases at V and 6 bases at J; junction bases unmatched: 19. Germline V CDR1 and CDR2: SEHNR, FQNEAQ (reference sequence). The CDR3 is CASSHPWVAGVRTDTQYF. In DNA, the CDR3 is TGTGCCAGCAGTCATCCCTGGGTAGCGGGAGTCAGAACGGATACGCAGTATTTT.

This chain connects TRBV9 to TRBJ1-3; D gene uncertain. Looked up from germline, CDR1 is SGDLS and CDR2 is YYNGEE. Trimming left V 4 bases short and J 0 bases short, with 14 bases between. The CDR3 totals 16 residues. CDR3 sequence: CASSPRGVHSGNTIYF. DNA of the CDR3: TGTGCCAGCAGCCCCCGTGGGGTCCACTCTGGAAACACCATATATTTT.

The chain joins TRBV5-1 to TRBJ2-5; D gene unclear. The CDR3 spans 12 residues. Trimming pared 2 bases from V and 3 bases from J, leaving 5 bases between. Germline lookup yields CDR1 SGHRS and CDR2 YFSETQ. The CDR3, as DNA: TGCGCCAGCAGCTTCAGCAAAGAGACCCAGTACTTC. It yields the protein CASSFSKETQYF.

The rearrangement uses TRBV5-8 and TRBJ2-7; possible D gene TRBD1, 6 bases. Trimming cost V 1 base and J 5 bases, with 13 bases left between them. Germline V lookup: CDR1 SGHTS, CDR2 YDEGEE. This CDR3 comprises 14 residues. The CDR3 loop reads CASSLYGQFNEQYF. Here the CDR3 DNA reads TGTGCCAGCAGCTTGTATGGACAGTTCAACGAGCAGTACTTC.

This chain joins TRBV7-8 and TRBJ2-2; no clear D gene. This CDR3 has 16 amino acids. The V gene lost 5 bases and the J gene lost 6 bases, with 19 bases spanning the gap. Germline CDR1 reads SGHVS; CDR2 reads FQNEAQ. The CDR3 DNA reads TGTGCCAGCAGCCATATTCCCCTCAATTCGGCCGGGGAGCTGTTTTTT. This gives the protein CASSHIPLNSAGELFF.

This clone occurred a few times. The chain links TRBV29-1 to TRBJ2-2; D remains ambiguous. Germline V lookup: CDR1 SQVTM, CDR2 ANQGSEA. The germline V and J ends were trimmed by 5 bases and 3 bases, with 4 bases remaining between them. The CDR3 has 11 amino acids. The CDR3 bases are TGCAGCGTTTTGTACACCGGGGAGCTGTTTTTT. Encoded protein: CSVLYTGELFF.

Remarks on this clone: This sequence is one base from a far larger clone and is likely a read error. The same CDR3 arises from other DNA sequences in this sample as well. This chain joins TRBV30 and TRBJ2-7; D is tentatively TRBD1 or TRBD2 (5 bases each). Germline V gene lookup returns CDR1 GTSNPN and CDR2 SVGIG (reference sequence). This CDR3 has 14 residues. The V end was cut by 3 bases, the J end by 2 bases, with 14 bases between. CDR3 bases: TGTGCCTGGAGGCGAGGGGTAAGCACCTACGAGCAGTACTTC. This gives the protein CAWRRGVSTYEQYF.

This chain uses TRBV28 with TRBJ2-7, with 7 bases matching TRBD1. CDR3 length: 14 residues. Trimming removed 7 bases from V and 5 bases from J; junction bases left unmatched: 11. From germline, CDR1 is MDHEN and CDR2 SYDVKM. Written as DNA, the CDR3 is TGTGCCAGCATTAGGGGGCGGAATGGGGACGAGCAGTACTTC. This gives the protein CASIRGRNGDEQYF.

This rearrangement joins TRBV5-4 to TRBJ2-5, with 9 bases lining up with TRBD2. The V gene end was trimmed by 2 bases and the J gene end by 3 bases; junction bases not matched to a gene: 14. From germline, CDR1 is SGHNT and CDR2 YYREEE (reference sequence). The CDR3 loop spans 18 amino acids. The CDR3 loop is CASSFDEREAGGKETQYF. The CDR3 DNA is TGTGCCAGCAGCTTCGATGAACGTGAAGCGGGAGGAAAAGAGACCCAGTACTTC.

The chain is built from TRBV7-3 and TRBJ2-3; D not resolved. The germline V gene encodes CDR1 SGHTA and CDR2 FQGTGA. CDR3 size: 14 residues. The V and J ends lost 0 bases and 3 bases respectively, with 7 bases between them. This CDR3 reads CASSLTSRTDTQYF. CDR3 bases: TGTGCCAGCAGCTTAACGTCGCGGACAGATACGCAGTATTTT.

This clone showed up just a few times. CDR3 coding DNA: TGCGCCAGCAGCCAACATGGGGGGATGGGCTCCTACGAGCAGTACTTC. Translation: CASSQHGGMGSYEQYF. The J gene is TRBJ2-5, the V gene TRBV4-1; D is possibly TRBD2 (6 bases). The DNA end lines up better with TRBJ2-7; the J call may be wrong. This CDR3 contains 16 residues. Germline lookup yields CDR1 MGHRA and CDR2 YSYEKL.

The chain joins TRBV19 to TRBJ2-1; D possibly corresponds to TRBD1 (6 bases). The CDR3 totals 16 residues. Germline CDR1 and CDR2: LNHDA and SQIVND (reference sequence). The V gene lost 5 bases and the J gene lost 5 bases, with 19 bases spanning the gap. CDR3 coding DNA: TGTGCCAGTAGTTCTCCCATCACAGGGTTTCACAATGAGCAGTTCTTC. The encoded protein is CASSSPITGFHNEQFF.

The chain combines TRBV7-2 with TRBJ2-1; weak D call: TRBD1 (6 bases). The CDR3 sequence is 13 residues long. CDR1 and CDR2 (germline): SGHTA, FQGNSA. The germline V and J ends were trimmed by 5 bases and 6 bases, with 11 bases remaining between them. This CDR3 reads CASSEYRVNEQFF. CDR3 coding DNA: TGTGCCAGCAGCGAGTACAGGGTCAATGAGCAGTTCTTC.

This clone was observed a handful of times. This chain connects TRBV7-5 to TRBJ2-3; the table's D gene call, TRBD2, was not cross checked with the DNA. TRBV7-5 is a known pseudogene. This CDR3 is built from 16 residues. The CDR3 sequence: CARSILAGGYTDTQYF. CDR3 nucleotides: TGTGCCAGAAGCATACTAGCGGGAGGGTACACAGATACGCAGTATTTT.

This rearrangement joins TRBV5-1 to TRBJ2-5; D remains unclear. Judging by the DNA end, TRBJ2-7 fits better; the J call may be wrong. The CDR3 covers 15 residues. In germline, CDR1 is SGHRS, CDR2 YFSETQ. For the CDR3, the DNA is TGCGCCAGCAGCTTGGGGCAGGAGAGCTCCTACGAGCAGTACTTC. Its protein product is CASSLGQESSYEQYF.

The chain links TRBV5-8 to TRBJ1-1, with TRBD1 as a possible D gene (5 bases). CDR3 length: 16 residues. The V end lost 1 base, the J end lost 1 base, and 14 bases lay between the germline ends. Germline CDR1 is SGHTS and CDR2 is YDEGEE. The DNA for the CDR3 is TGTGCCAGCAGCTTGTCCGGGGGTTTTTGGAACACTGAAGCTTTCTTT. Amino acids: CASSLSGGFWNTEAFF.

V gene TRBV5-6 combines with J gene TRBJ2-3; TRBD2 aligns across 8 bases. There are 11 residues in the CDR3. J was trimmed by 8 bases and V by 6 bases; bases with no gene match: 2. Per the germline V gene, CDR1 is SGHDT and CDR2 is YYEEEE. CDR3: CASKRETTQYF. CDR3 nucleotide sequence: TGTGCCAGCAAGCGGGAGACTACGCAGTATTTT. The variable domain in full, with the rest retrieved from reference TRBV5-6 and TRBJ2-3, is DAGVTQSPTHLIKTRGQQVTLRCSPKSGHDTVSWYQQALGQGPQFIFQYYEEEERQRGNFPDRFSGHQFPNYSSELNVNALLLGDSALYLCASKRETTQYFGPGTRLTVL.

This clone is a singleton in its sample. The chain has TRBV2 and TRBJ2-7, with TRBD2 identical over 10 bases. Trimming took 7 bases from V and 4 from J; bases not matched to a gene: 7. CDR3 length equals 14 residues. Germline lookup yields CDR1 SNHLY and CDR2 FYNNEI. For the CDR3, the DNA is TGTGCCAGCAAGGGCTCTAGCGGGAGATACGAGCAGTACTTC. Translating gives CASKGSSGRYEQYF.

This chain uses TRBV2 with TRBJ2-6, with TRBD1 as a possible D gene (6 bases). The CDR3 length is 15 residues. Trimming cost V 9 bases and J 0 bases, with 12 bases left between them. CDR1 and CDR2 from the germline V gene are SNHLY and FYNNEI. CDR3 DNA: TGTGCCAGTTCGACAGGTAGCTCTGGGGCCAACGTCCTGACTTTC. Translated, it gives CASSTGSSGANVLTF.

J is TRBJ1-2 and V is TRBV19; the match to TRBD1 covers 7 bases. From germline, CDR1 is LNHDA and CDR2 SQIVND (reference sequence). CDR3 length equals 16 residues. Trimming at V came to 0 bases and at J to 3 bases, leaving 7 bases not matched to a gene. CDR3 in amino acids: CASSIDASGQDYGYTF. DNA for the CDR3: TGTGCCAGTAGTATAGACGCCTCCGGACAGGACTATGGCTACACCTTC.

The V and J genes are TRBV5-1 and TRBJ1-1, with D perhaps TRBD1 (6 bases). CDR3 length: 14 residues. Trimming shortened V by 6 bases and J by 0 bases, and 12 bases separated the two germline ends. Germline CDR1 is SGHRS and CDR2 is YFSETQ. CDR3 nucleotides: TGCGCCAGCAAAGATGGGGGGCTGAACACTGAAGCTTTCTTT. It yields the protein CASKDGGLNTEAFF.

V is TRBV5-8 and J is TRBJ2-1; 10 bases fit TRBD2. Unmatched junction bases numbered 13, after V lost 3 bases and J lost 13 bases. Germline V lookup: CDR1 SGHTS, CDR2 YDEGEE. The CDR3 runs 15 residues. CDR3 sequence: CASSWSASGSFPQFF. In nucleotides, the CDR3 is TGTGCCAGCAGCTGGAGTGCTAGCGGGAGTTTCCCTCAGTTCTTC. Variable domain in full (rest from reference TRBV5-8 and TRBJ2-1): EAGVTQSPTHLIKTRGQQATLRCSPISGHTSVYWYQQALGLGLQFLLWYDEGEERNRGNFPPRFSGRQFPNYSSELNVNALELEDSALYLCASSWSASGSFPQFFGPGTRLTVL.